The T cell receptor (beta chain) under discussion was sequenced for a study of cytomegalovirus exposure and HLA in healthy donors. The wider study: A prior study identified 117 million unique TCR beta sequences from around 180 million T cells. Notes on the study in general: An analysis was carried out at a later point. It showed that HLA-associated TCR beta chains were more clonally expanded than equally common non-associated chains. The likely explanation for a cluster of highly shared sequence variants was sequencing artifact. A list of 150 to 200 TCR beta chains associated with cytomegalovirus was given.

13 Jbeta primers and 60 Vbeta primers were used for the PCR. Here immunoSEQ multiplex PCR was the method, and the copy in TCRdb shows in-frame clones only, minus some. The sample shows 180,000 or so clones, around a tenth of them seen only once. Note on this clone: Its target is unknown.

This clonotype was obtained from a woman aged 30 to 39 in good health and CMV-seropositive. The material sequenced was PBMCs.

The CDR3 coding sequence is TGTGCCTGGAGTGTAGGACAGGGTAGCGAAAAACTGTTTTTT. Translating gives CAWSVGQGSEKLFF. The chain couples TRBV30 to TRBJ1-4; 8 bases line up with TRBD1. This CDR3 contains 14 residues. Looked up from germline, CDR1 is GTSNPN and CDR2 is SVGIG (reference sequence). The V and J ends lost 0 bases and 8 bases, in that order; junction bases with no gene match: 5.